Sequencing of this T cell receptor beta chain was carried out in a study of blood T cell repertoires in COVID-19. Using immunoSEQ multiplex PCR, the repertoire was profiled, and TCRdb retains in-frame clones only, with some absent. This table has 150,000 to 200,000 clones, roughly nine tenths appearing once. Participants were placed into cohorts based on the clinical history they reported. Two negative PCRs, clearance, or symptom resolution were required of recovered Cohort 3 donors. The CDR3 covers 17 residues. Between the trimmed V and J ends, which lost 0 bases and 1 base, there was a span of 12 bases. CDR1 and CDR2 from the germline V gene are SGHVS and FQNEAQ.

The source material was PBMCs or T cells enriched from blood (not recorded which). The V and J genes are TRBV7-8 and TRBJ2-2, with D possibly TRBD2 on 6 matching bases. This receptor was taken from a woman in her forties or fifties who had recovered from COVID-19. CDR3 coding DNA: TGTGCCAGCAGCTTAGCTAGGGCGGGACTGAACACCGGGGAGCTGTTTTTT. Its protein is CASSLARAGLNTGELFF.